These 8 T cell receptor beta chains were sequenced from one sample in a study of OX40 agonist ivuxolimab in advanced cancers. Receptor amplification or capture employed the immunoSEQ multiplex PCR assay. What TCRdb holds here is the immuneACCESS table cut down to in-frame rearrangements. Part of the clones is not present; checked against another copy, under half of the missing clones reflect an unresolved V gene, and the others are unexplained. The sample table records 70,000 to 95,000 clones; 65% to 90% of these occur just once. The ten largest clones add up to approximately 2% of the sample. This material consisted of CD4+ or CD8+ T cells sorted from blood, taken in a trial of the OX40 agonist ivuxolimab. Receptors were obtained from an adult with an advanced solid tumor such as melanoma, head and neck, liver or kidney cancer.

This chain uses TRBV7-9 with TRBJ2-7; tentative D call: TRBD1 (6 bases). The V end was cut by 5 bases, the J end by 0 bases, with 14 bases between. Germline V gene data show CDR1 as SEHNR and CDR2 as FQNEAQ (reference sequence). The CDR3 length is 15 residues. DNA of the CDR3: TGTGCCAGCAGCCGAACCCAGGGGAGCTCCTACGAGCAGTACTTC. Translating it yields CASSRTQGSSYEQYF.

V is TRBV13 and J is TRBJ2-7, with a weak D call TRBD1 (6 bases). The length of the CDR3 is 16 residues. Per germline, CDR1 PRHDT and CDR2 FYEKMQ (reference sequence). V lost 2 bases, J lost 0 bases, and 14 bases lay in between. The CDR3 region is CASSLTYRVSSYEQYF. The CDR3 DNA sequence: TGTGCCAGCAGCTTAACCTACAGGGTTAGCTCCTACGAGCAGTACTTC.

The chain combines TRBV21-1 with TRBJ1-5; the listed D gene, TRBD1, was not tested against the DNA. TRBV21-1 is given as a pseudogene. The CDR3 extends over 16 amino acids. In nucleotides, the CDR3 is TGTGCCAGCAACGCCTGGACAGAGCGCGCCAATCAGCCCCAGCATTTT. Its translation: CASNAWTERANQPQHF.

The count of this clone is one. The chain recombines TRBV23-1 with TRBJ2-7, with a weak D call TRBD2 (6 bases). TRBV23-1 belongs to the ORF category, with a function that is uncertain. This CDR3 spans 16 amino acids. V was shortened by 0 bases and J by 4 bases, with 16 bases between the two germline ends. Here the CDR3 DNA reads TGCGCCAGCAGTCAATCTAGCTCAGGGAGGCTTTACGAGCAGTACTTC. Its translation: CASSQSSSGRLYEQYF.

V is TRBV5-1 and J is TRBJ2-1; 8 bases are a match to TRBD2. The CDR3 is made up of 16 amino acids. Germline V gene sequence: CDR1 SGHRS, CDR2 YFSETQ. V was clipped by 4 bases and J by 4 bases; unmatched bases: 10. This CDR3 is CASSPVVVAGYNEQFF. The CDR3, as DNA: TGCGCCAGCAGCCCTGTAGTAGTAGCGGGGTACAATGAGCAGTTCTTC.

The chain recombines TRBV27 with TRBJ1-6, with TRBD1 matching over 7 bases. The CDR3 runs to 13 residues. J was trimmed by 10 bases and V by 5 bases; bases with no gene match: 5. Germline-derived CDR1 and CDR2 are MNHEY and SMNVEV (reference sequence). Here the CDR3 reads CASSDREGSPLHF. The CDR3 nucleotides are TGTGCCAGCAGTGACAGGGAAGGCTCACCCCTCCACTTT.

The chain links TRBV28 to TRBJ2-5; tentative D call: TRBD2 (7 bases). There are 14 residues in the CDR3. Germline V CDR1 and CDR2: MDHEN, SYDVKM. V was shortened by 3 bases and J by 5 bases, with 13 bases between the two germline ends. CDR3 sequence reads: CASSFSGGVETQYF. In nucleotides, the CDR3 is TGTGCCAGCAGTTTTTCGGGGGGCGTGGAGACCCAGTACTTC.

This chain connects TRBV12-5 to TRBJ2-1, with 10 positions matching TRBD2. V dropped 6 bases and J dropped 2; count of bases not matched to a gene: 4. The length of the CDR3 is 15 residues. Per germline, CDR1 LGHNT and CDR2 FRNRAP. CDR3 sequence: CASGWTSGAYNEQFF. The CDR3 DNA reads TGTGCTAGTGGCTGGACTAGCGGAGCCTACAATGAGCAGTTCTTC.